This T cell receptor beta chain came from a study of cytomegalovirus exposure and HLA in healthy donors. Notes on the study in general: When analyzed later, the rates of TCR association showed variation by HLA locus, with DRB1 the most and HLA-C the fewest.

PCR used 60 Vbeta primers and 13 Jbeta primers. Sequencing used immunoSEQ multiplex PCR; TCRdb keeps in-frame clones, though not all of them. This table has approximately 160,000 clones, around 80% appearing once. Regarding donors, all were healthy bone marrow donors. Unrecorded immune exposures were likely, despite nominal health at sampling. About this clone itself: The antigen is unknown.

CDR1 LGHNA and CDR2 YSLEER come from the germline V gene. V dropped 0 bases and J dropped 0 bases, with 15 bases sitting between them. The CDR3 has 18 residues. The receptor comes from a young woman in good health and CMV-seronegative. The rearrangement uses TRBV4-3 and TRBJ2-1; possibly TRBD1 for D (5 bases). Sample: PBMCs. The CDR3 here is CASSQDLGLISSYNEQFF. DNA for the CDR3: TGCGCCAGCAGCCAAGATCTGGGGCTAATAAGCTCCTACAATGAGCAGTTCTTC.